These T cell receptor beta chains were read from a single sample in a study of blood T cell repertoires in COVID-19. This table comes from immunoSEQ multiplex PCR, and its TCRdb copy is limited to in-frame clones, with some not included. The repertoire holds more than 20,000 clones, with around 67% as singletons. The sample was peripheral blood. These receptors originate from a human donor in a cohort sampled during active or convalescent COVID-19. The conserved cysteine and the conserved F or W are not part of the CDR3 here. Each record gives: V gene, J gene, CDR3 protein.

TRBV30	TRBJ1-6	AFSRSYNSPLH
TRBV7-2	TRBJ1-5	ASSLRGNQPQH
TRBV10-2	TRBJ2-4	ASGSGGRSIQY
TRBV27	TRBJ2-3	ASSGLGGAVDTQY
TRBV5-6	TRBJ1-6	ASSAQGTLAGTLH
TRBV6-5	TRBJ2-1	ASRNRGFKDNEQF
TRBV24-1	TRBJ2-1	ATSDSGGSYNEQF
TRBV4-3	TRBJ1-4	ASSQLTGSEAKLF
TRBV7-3	TRBJ1-2	ASSPKGAGTGGRGYT
TRBV5-1	TRBJ1-6	ASSLADGRQNSPLH
TRBV7-8	TRBJ2-1	ASSSPLAQSSNEQF
TRBV30	TRBJ1-2	AWSERGRVYGYT
TRBV6-2/TRBV6-3	TRBJ2-1	ASSPGTSGNIFYNEQF
TRBV11-2	TRBJ1-6	ASSDTGNNSPLH
TRBV27	TRBJ1-1	ASSLSPGLNTEAF
TRBV5-1	TRBJ2-1	ASSFQTRNNEQF
TRBV14	TRBJ2-5	ASSLRAGGPRRETQY
TRBV19	TRBJ1-1	ASTLTPGRTEAF
TRBV18	TRBJ1-4	ASSPTGRNEKLF
TRBV27	TRBJ1-1	ASSKTEASAEAF
TRBV28	TRBJ2-1	ASSLFSGRGSSYNEQF
TRBV7-8	TRBJ2-1	ASSLVGGTSVRGEQF
TRBV4-2	TRBJ2-7	ASSPVPGTGGGYEQY
TRBV5-1	TRBJ2-5	ASRSGGGGETQY
TRBV5-6	TRBJ1-1	ASSRGGLDTEAF
TRBV14	TRBJ1-1	ASSQDLALSAF
TRBV12-3/TRBV12-4	TRBJ2-1	ASSFSAGDEQF
TRBV27	TRBJ2-7	ASSSTGTRLGQY
TRBV5-8	TRBJ2-1	ASSQPYRPRPHEQF
TRBV30	TRBJ1-1	AWRSPGQLNTEAF
TRBV9	TRBJ2-7	ASSADRLSYEQY
TRBV4-1	TRBJ2-5	ASGPGLAGLETQY
TRBV24-1	TRBJ2-1	ATSDSGVNEQF
TRBV2	TRBJ2-4	ASSEAGAGAKNIQY
TRBV5-6	TRBJ2-2	ASSSPGGSGELF
TRBV10-3	TRBJ2-5	ATAGSYQETQY
TRBV10-3	TRBJ1-2	AISPALTGKPGYT
TRBV12-3/TRBV12-4	TRBJ2-7	ASSLTGGEQY
TRBV2	TRBJ2-2	ASRVLANTGELF
TRBV12-3/TRBV12-4	TRBJ1-1	ASSLLETSKAF
TRBV13	TRBJ1-1	ASSGDQGTEAF
TRBV19	TRBJ1-4	ASSIKAAATNEKLF
TRBV5-1	TRBJ2-2	ASSSTLAGGANTGELF
TRBV3-1/TRBV3-2	TRBJ1-1	ASSQVPGATMRTEAF
TRBV6-6	TRBJ2-4	ATTPQGNIQY
TRBV6-5	TRBJ1-5	ASRAGTGENQPQH
TRBV6-4	TRBJ1-2	ASRGGPGSYT
TRBV30	TRBJ2-7	AWSKSGGYEQY
TRBV5-6	TRBJ1-1	ASSLFTGASTEAF
TRBV18	TRBJ2-7	ASSPGGYEQY
TRBV27	TRBJ1-4	ASSPAGTGEKLF
TRBV5-6	TRBJ2-1	ASSLERGNEQF
TRBV6-2/TRBV6-3	TRBJ2-7	ASSYEGQGGYEQY
TRBV4-1	TRBJ2-1	ASSQLDWWLYNEQF